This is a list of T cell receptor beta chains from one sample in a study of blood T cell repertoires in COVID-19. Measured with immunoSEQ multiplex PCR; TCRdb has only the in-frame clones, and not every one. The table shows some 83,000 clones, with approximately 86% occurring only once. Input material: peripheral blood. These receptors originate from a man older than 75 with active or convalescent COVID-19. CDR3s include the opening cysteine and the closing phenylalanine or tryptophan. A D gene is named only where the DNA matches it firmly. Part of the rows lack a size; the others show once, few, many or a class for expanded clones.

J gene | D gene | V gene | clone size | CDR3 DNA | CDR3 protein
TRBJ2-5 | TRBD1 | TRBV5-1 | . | TGCGCCAGCAGCAGTGATGACAGGGTCCAAGAGACCCAGTACTTC | CASSSDDRVQETQYF
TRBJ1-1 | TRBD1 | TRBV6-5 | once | TGTGCCAGCAGTACTCGACAGGGCTTGAACACTGAAGCTTTCTTT | CASSTRQGLNTEAFF
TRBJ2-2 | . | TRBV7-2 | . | TGTGCCAGCAGCTCAAAAGGGGGGGCGAACACCGGGGAGCTGTTTTTT | CASSSKGGANTGELFF
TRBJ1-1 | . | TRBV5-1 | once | TGCGCCAGCAGAGCGGGCATGAACACTGAAGCTTTCTTT | CASRAGMNTEAFF
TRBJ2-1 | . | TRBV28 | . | TGTGCCAGCAGCTACCCCGTGGGACTTGGTTACAATGAGCAGTTCTTC | CASSYPVGLGYNEQFF
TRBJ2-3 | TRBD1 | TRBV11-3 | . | TGTGCCAGCAGCACAGGGGGGGATACGCAGTATTTT | CASSTGGDTQYF
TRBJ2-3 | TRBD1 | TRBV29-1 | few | TGCAGCGTTGGGACAGGCCCAGATACGCAGTATTTT | CSVGTGPDTQYF
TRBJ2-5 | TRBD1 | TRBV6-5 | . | TGTGCCAGCAGTAAGGGACAGGCCTCGAAAGAGTACTTC | CASSKGQASKEYF
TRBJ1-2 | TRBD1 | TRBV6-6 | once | TGTGCCAGCAGTCCACAAAGGACAGGGTCAAGCTATGGCTACACCTTC | CASSPQRTGSSYGYTF
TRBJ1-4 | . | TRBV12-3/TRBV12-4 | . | TGTGCCAGCAGTTTATGGCCGGAAAAACTGTTTTTT | CASSLWPEKLFF
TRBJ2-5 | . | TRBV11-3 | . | TGTGCCAGCAGCCCACCGACTCGGGGCAGGCTGGGGGCAGAGACCCAGTACTTC | CASSPPTRGRLGAETQYF
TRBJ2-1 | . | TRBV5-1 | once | TGCGCCAGCAGGGAGACTTTTAGCGGATCCTACAATGAGCAGTTCTTC | CASRETFSGSYNEQFF
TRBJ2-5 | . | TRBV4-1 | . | TGCGCCAGCAGCCAAGTGCCAGGGCGGGAGACCCAGTACTTC | CASSQVPGRETQYF
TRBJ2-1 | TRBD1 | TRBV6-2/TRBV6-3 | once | TGTGCCAGCAGTTACAAATTGGGACAGGCCGGGGGTGAGCAGTTCTTC | CASSYKLGQAGGEQFF
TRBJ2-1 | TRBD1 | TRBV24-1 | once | TGTGCCACCAGTGAAAGCCGGGACAGATACAATGAGCAGTTCTTC | CATSESRDRYNEQFF
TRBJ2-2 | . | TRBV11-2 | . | TGTGCCAGCAGCTTATCCTACACCGGGGAGCTGTTTTTT | CASSLSYTGELFF
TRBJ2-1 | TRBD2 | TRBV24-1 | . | TGTGCCACCAATAGCGGGAGCAACTCCTACAATGAGCAGTTCTTC | CATNSGSNSYNEQFF
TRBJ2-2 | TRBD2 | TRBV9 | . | TGTGCCAGCAGCTCCCAAGCGGGAGGGCCTAACACCGGGGAGCTGTTTTTT | CASSSQAGGPNTGELFF
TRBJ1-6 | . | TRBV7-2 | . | TGTGCCAGCAGCTCGACAATGGATTCACCCCTCCACTTT | CASSSTMDSPLHF
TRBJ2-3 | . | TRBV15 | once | TGTGCCACACGGGTTTACAGCACAGATACGCAGTATTTT | CATRVYSTDTQYF
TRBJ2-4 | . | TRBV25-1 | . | TGTGCCAGCACCTTATATGACATTCAGTACTTC | CASTLYDIQYF
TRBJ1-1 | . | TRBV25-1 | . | TGTGCCAGCAGTGATTACGCCGGGGGAAACACTGAAGCTTTCTTT | CASSDYAGGNTEAFF
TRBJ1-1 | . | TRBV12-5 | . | TGTGCTAGTGGTTTGGTCACTCACGGGGAGAGCATGAACACTGAAGCTTTCTTT | CASGLVTHGESMNTEAFF
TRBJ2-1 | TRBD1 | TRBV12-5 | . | TGTGCTAGTGGTACTGGACAGGGGTCCAACGAGCAGTTCTTC | CASGTGQGSNEQFF
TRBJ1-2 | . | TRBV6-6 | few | TGTGCCAGCAGCATGATAGCTAACTATGGCTACACCTTC | CASSMIANYGYTF
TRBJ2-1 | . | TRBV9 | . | TGTGCCAGCAGCGTAGCTTTCTTGGGCGATGAGCAGTTCTTC | CASSVAFLGDEQFF
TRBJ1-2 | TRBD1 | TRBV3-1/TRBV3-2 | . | TGTGCCAGCAGTTACAGGGGGGCTAACTATGGCTACACCTTC | CASSYRGANYGYTF
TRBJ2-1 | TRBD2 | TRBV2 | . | TGTGCCAGCACTGAAAGCCGGACTAGTGACAATGAGCAGTTCTTC | CASTESRTSDNEQFF
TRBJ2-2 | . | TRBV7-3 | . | TGTGCCAGCAGCCAACAGGGGAACACCGGGGAGCTGTTTTTT | CASSQQGNTGELFF
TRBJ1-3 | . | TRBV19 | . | TGTGCCAGTAGTATCCTGGGGCAGAGGTCTGGAAACACCATATATTTT | CASSILGQRSGNTIYF
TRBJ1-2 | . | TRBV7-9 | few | TGTGCCAGCAGCCCACTGTCGCAGGGTAACTATGGCTACACCTTC | CASSPLSQGNYGYTF
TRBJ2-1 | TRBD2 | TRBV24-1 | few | TGTGCCACCAGTGGTCGTGTAGCGGGAGAAATCAATGAGCAGTTCTTC | CATSGRVAGEINEQFF
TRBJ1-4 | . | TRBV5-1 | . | TGCGCCAGCAGCTTGGGGCAGGGATACGAAAAACTGTTTTTT | CASSLGQGYEKLFF
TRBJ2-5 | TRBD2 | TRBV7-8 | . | TGTGCCAGCAGCGGAGCGGGGAGAGAGACCCAGTACTTC | CASSGAGRETQYF
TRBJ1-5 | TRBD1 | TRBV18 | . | TGTGCCAGCTCACTATCCGGGACAGGGGCCTCCTACTTCAATCAGCCCCAGCATTTT | CASSLSGTGASYFNQPQHF
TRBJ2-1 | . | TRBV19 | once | TGTGCCAGTAGTATTGAAAAGCGGGCCAAATACAATGAGCAGTTCTTC | CASSIEKRAKYNEQFF
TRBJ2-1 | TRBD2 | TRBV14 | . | TGTGCCAGCAGCCAATGGACTAGCGGGGATTATAATGAGCAGTTCTTC | CASSQWTSGDYNEQFF
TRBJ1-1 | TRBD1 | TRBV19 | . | TGTGCCAGTAGTAGACCAGGGGGTCGCGACACTGAAGCTTTCTTT | CASSRPGGRDTEAFF
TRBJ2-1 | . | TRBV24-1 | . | TGTGCCACCAGTGAACAGAGTCTTGAGCAGTTCTTC | CATSEQSLEQFF
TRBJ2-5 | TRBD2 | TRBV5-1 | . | TGCGCCAGCAGCTTCGCGGGACTAGCGGAACAAGAGACCCAGTACTTC | CASSFAGLAEQETQYF
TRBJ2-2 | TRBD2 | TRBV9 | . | TGTGCCAGCAGCGGGGGTCTAGCGGAGATTACGAACACCGGGGAGCTGTTTTTT | CASSGGLAEITNTGELFF
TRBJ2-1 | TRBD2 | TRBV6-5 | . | TGTGCCAGCACCCGGGACTGGCGGGAGGGGAATGAGCAGTTCTTC | CASTRDWREGNEQFF
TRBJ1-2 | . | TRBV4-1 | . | TGCGCCAGCAGCCCCACGTATTCTAGGGGTTACTATGGCTACACCTTC | CASSPTYSRGYYGYTF
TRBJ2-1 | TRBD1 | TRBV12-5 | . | TGTGCTAGCAACCGGGACAGGGGGTTCAATGAGCAGTTCTTC | CASNRDRGFNEQFF
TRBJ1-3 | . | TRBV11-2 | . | TGTGCCAGCAGCTTAGCGCGGCGGAGCTCTGGAAACACCATATATTTT | CASSLARRSSGNTIYF
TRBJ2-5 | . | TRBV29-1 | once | TGCAGCGTTGAATCAGGGATCGAGACCCAGTACTTC | CSVESGIETQYF
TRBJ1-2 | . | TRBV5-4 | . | TGTGCCAGCAGCTTCCTGGGATCCTTAAGGGGCTATGGCTACACCTTC | CASSFLGSLRGYGYTF
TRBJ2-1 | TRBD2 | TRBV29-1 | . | TGCAGCGTTGCTTCTAGCGGGGAGAACAATGAGCAGTTCTTC | CSVASSGENNEQFF
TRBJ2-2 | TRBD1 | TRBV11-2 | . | TGTGCCAGCAGTTTACAGGGGGCTACCGGGGAGCTGTTTTTT | CASSLQGATGELFF
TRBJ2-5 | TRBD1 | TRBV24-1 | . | TGTGCCACCAGTGGACAGGGAGAAGAGACCCAGTACTTC | CATSGQGEETQYF
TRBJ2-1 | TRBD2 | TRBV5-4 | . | TGTGCCAGCAGCCCTCTCCCGGAACTAGCGGGAGAAGGGAATGAGCAGTTCTTC | CASSPLPELAGEGNEQFF
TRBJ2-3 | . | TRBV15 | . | TGTGCCACCAGCAGAGGTCGTGGGCAGTCCCGGCTGTATACGCAGTATTTT | CATSRGRGQSRLYTQYF
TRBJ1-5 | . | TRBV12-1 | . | TGTGCCAGCAGCTCGTGCTGTGGTGGGGGGGTAATGGTCAATCAGCCCCAGCATTTT | CASSSCCGGGVMVNQPQHF
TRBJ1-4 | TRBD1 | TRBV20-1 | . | TGCAGTGCTAGTCAAGGACAGGGAAGTGAAAAACTGTTTTTT | CSASQGQGSEKLFF
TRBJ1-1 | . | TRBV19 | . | TGTGCCAGTAGTGTGGGCAGGGGTGATGAAGCTTTCTTT | CASSVGRGDEAFF